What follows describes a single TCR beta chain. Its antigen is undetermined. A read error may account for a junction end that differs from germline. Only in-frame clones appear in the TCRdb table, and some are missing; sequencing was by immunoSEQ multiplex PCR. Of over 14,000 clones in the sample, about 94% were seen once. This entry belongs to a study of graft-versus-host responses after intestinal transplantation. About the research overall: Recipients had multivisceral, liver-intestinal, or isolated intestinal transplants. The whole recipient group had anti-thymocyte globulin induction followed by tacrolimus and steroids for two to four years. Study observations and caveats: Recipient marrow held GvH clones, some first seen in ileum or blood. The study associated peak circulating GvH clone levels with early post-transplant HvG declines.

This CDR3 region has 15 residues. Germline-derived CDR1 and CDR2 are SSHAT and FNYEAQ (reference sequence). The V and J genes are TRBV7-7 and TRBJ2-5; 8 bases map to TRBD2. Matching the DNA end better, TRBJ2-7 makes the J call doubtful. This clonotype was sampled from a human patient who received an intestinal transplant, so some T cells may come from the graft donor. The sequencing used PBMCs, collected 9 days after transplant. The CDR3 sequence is CASSLNSGASYEQYF. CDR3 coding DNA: TGTGCTAGCAGCTTAAATAGCGGGGCCTCCTACGAGCAGTACTTC.